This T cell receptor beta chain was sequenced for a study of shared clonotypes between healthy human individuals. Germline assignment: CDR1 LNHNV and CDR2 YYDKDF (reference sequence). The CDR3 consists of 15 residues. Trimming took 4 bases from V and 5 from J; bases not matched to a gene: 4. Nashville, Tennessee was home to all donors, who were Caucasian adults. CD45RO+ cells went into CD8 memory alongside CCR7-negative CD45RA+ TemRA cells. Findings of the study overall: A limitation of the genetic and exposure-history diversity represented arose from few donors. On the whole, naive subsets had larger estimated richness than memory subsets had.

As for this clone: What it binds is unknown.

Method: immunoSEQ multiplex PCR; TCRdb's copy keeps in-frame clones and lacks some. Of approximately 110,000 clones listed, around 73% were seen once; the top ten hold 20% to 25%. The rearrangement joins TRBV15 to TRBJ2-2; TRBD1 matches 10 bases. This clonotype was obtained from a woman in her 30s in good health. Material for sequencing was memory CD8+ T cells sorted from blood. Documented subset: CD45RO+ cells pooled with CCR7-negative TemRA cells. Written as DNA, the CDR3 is TGTGCCACCAGCATTAGACAGGGGGCGACCGGGGAGCTGTTTTTT. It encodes CATSIRQGATGELFF.